The 8 T cell receptor beta chains reported below all come from one sample, sequenced in a study of blood T cell repertoires in COVID-19 (dated by TCRdb to 2020 to 2022). The library was prepared using the immunoSEQ multiplex PCR assay. TCRdb re-hosts the immuneACCESS table, in-frame sequences only. Its copies lack some clones; in the studies checked, an unresolved V gene accounts for under half of them, and the cause for the rest is not known. The sample table records about 230,000 clones; approximately 90% of these occur just once. The ten largest account for about 16% of the sample. Sequencing input: PBMCs or T cells enriched from blood (not recorded which). Receptors originate from a man between 18 and 35 years old who had recovered from COVID-19.

The chain has TRBV28 and TRBJ1-2; 7 nucleotides line up with TRBD1. Unmatched junction bases numbered 8, after V lost 7 bases and J lost 3 bases. The CDR3 length is 14 residues. CDR1 is MDHEN and CDR2 is SYDVKM in the germline V gene. CDR3 residues: CASNLDRADYGYTF. CDR3 coding DNA: TGTGCCAGCAATCTCGACAGGGCGGACTATGGCTACACCTTC.

The table lists this clone with a count of one. The chain links TRBV12-5 to TRBJ2-7; maybe TRBD1 (5 bases). Germline CDR1 is LGHNT and CDR2 is FRNRAP. The CDR3 runs to 15 residues. Trimming shortened V by 0 bases and J by 2 bases, and 11 bases separated the two germline ends. The CDR3 bases are TGTGCTAGTGGTTTGGTACCCGGACAAGCCTACGAGCAGTACTTC. This translates into CASGLVPGQAYEQYF.

The chain carries TRBV5-4 and TRBJ2-1; 10 bases map to TRBD1. CDR3 size: 14 residues. V gave up 5 bases and J gave up 5 bases; unmatched junction bases: 4. Germline V gene lookup returns CDR1 SGHNT and CDR2 YYREEE (reference sequence). The CDR3 loop is CASRRQGANNEQFF. The CDR3 region has the DNA TGTGCCAGCAGGCGACAGGGGGCCAACAATGAGCAGTTCTTC.

The chain joins TRBV5-1 to TRBJ2-2, with 11 bases lining up with TRBD2. The CDR3 spans 18 residues. V shed 0 bases, J shed 0 bases, and the junction held 4 bases outside the gene matches. The V gene's germline CDR1 is SGHRS and CDR2 YFSETQ. This chain's CDR3 is CASSLVTSGAPNTGELFF. CDR3 in DNA: TGCGCCAGCAGCTTGGTGACTAGCGGGGCTCCGAACACCGGGGAGCTGTTTTTT. Drawing the rest from reference TRBV5-1 and TRBJ2-2, the complete variable domain is KAGVTQTPRYLIKTRGQQVTLSCSPISGHRSVSWYQQTPGQGLQFLFEYFSETQRNKGNFPGRFSGRQFSNSRSEMNVSTLELGDSALYLCASSLVTSGAPNTGELFFGEGSRLTVL.

J is TRBJ1-2 and V is TRBV10-2, with D perhaps TRBD1 (5 bases). Per germline, CDR1 WSHSY and CDR2 SAAADI. The CDR3 extends over 14 amino acids. V gave up 7 bases and J gave up 2 bases, with 14 bases separating them. For the CDR3, the DNA is TGCGCCAGCACCCCGGGCCGGGGGAACTATGGCTACACCTTC. Encoded protein: CASTPGRGNYGYTF.

The rearrangement uses TRBV19 and TRBJ2-2, with D uncertain. Trimming removed 8 bases at V and 2 bases at J, with 12 bases between. In germline, CDR1 is LNHDA, CDR2 SQIVND (reference sequence). The length of the CDR3 is 14 residues. CDR3 coding DNA: TGTGCCAGTCGACCCGGGTTCAACACCGGGGAGCTGTTTTTT. Protein product: CASRPGFNTGELFF.

Here the CDR3 reads CACHTGTGTKAFF. CDR3 nucleotide sequence: TGTGCCTGCCATACCGGGACAGGTACCAAAGCTTTCTTT. The rearrangement uses TRBV30 and TRBJ1-1; 8 bases are shared with TRBD1. The V and J ends lost 6 bases and 9 bases, in that order; junction bases with no gene match: 12. CDR3 length: 13 residues. Germline-derived CDR1 and CDR2 are GTSNPN and SVGIG (reference sequence).

The chain employs TRBV7-9 and TRBJ2-7; no reliable D call. This CDR3 region has 15 residues. In germline, CDR1 is SEHNR, CDR2 FQNEAQ (reference sequence). The germline V and J ends were trimmed by 5 bases and 0 bases, with 14 bases remaining between them. CDR3 in DNA: TGTGCCAGCAGCCCTTCTTGGCGGTACTCCTACGAGCAGTACTTC. Protein product: CASSPSWRYSYEQYF.